This T cell receptor beta chain was identified during a study of Ad26.COV2.S vaccination and SARS-CoV-2 variants (dated by TCRdb to 2020 to 2022). Looking at the study overall: Vaccine-arm donors were drawn from COV1001, a multicentre, randomized, double-blind, placebo-controlled phase I-IIa trial of Ad26.COV2.S in healthy adults. Investigators remained blinded to trial group allocation during experiments and outcome assessment. A total of 32 samples were included in the TCR-sequenced set, comprising roughly 19 Ad26.COV2.S vaccine recipients, 5 placebo recipients and 8 SARS-CoV-2 convalescent individuals. Ad26.COV2.S was administered intramuscularly at a dose of 5x10^10 or 1x10^11 viral particles, either as one shot or as two shots given 56 days apart. Trial participants were randomized into five groups of five: low-dose or high-dose Ad26.COV2.S given once or twice, or placebo on both occasions. TCRbeta repertoire sequencing served as the tool for gauging how specific and how broad the SARS-CoV-2-reactive T cell receptors were following Ad26.COV2.S vaccination. Beyond this particular receptor, the publication reports: The study lacked the statistical power to compare responses across vaccine doses or regimens. Vaccine and placebo recipients had similar non-spike TCR breadth, a finding consistent with the vaccine containing only spike. Higher spike-specific TCR breadth was observed in Ad26.COV2.S recipients than in placebo recipients (P = 0.0014). The authors noted that total T cell responses may have been underestimated by the TCR breadth and depth analyses. Substantial breadth of spike-specific CD8+ and CD4+ T cell responses was reported after vaccination.

The immunoSEQ Assay was used to sequence TCRbeta CDR3 regions. After extraction, genomic DNA underwent amplification by bias-controlled multiplex PCR, followed by high-throughput sequencing. The source study handled its data this way. Collapsing and filtering of sequences were performed to quantify the absolute abundance of each unique TCRbeta CDR3 region. T cell fraction was estimated by normalizing TCRbeta template counts to usable DNA, which was measured by amplifying reference genes present in all nucleated cells. Repertoire TCRs were annotated as SARS-CoV-2-specific by exact matching of V gene, CDR3 amino acid sequence and J gene to a known reactive TCR set. The reference SARS-CoV-2 TCR set was derived from MIRA and filtered for enrichment in COVID-19-positive ImmuneCODE repertoires, a step that removed public or cross-reactive TCRs. Using the MIRA antigens, annotated TCRs were further analysed by specific ORF or by position within an ORF. Breadth was defined as the number of annotated unique rearrangements divided by the total number of unique productive rearrangements, and depth was defined as the summed frequency of the annotated unique rearrangements. Two-sided Wilcoxon rank-sum tests were applied when comparing TCR breadth between groups. TCRdb provides this immuneACCESS table in a form limited to in-frame rearrangements. Some clones are lacking; in checked studies, under half of them reflect an unresolved V gene, and why the rest are absent is not known. V and J calls and clone size come straight from that table; D and trimming were deduced from the DNA. This sample gives about 400,000 clones in total; roughly 88% of them show up just once. Jointly, the top ten make up 3.6% of the sample.

The sample's treatment or condition label is to be understood as: some 20 received Ad26.COV2.S at low or high dose, single or two shots; about 5 received placebo; per-sample allocation not given. Repertoires of vaccine and placebo recipients were sequenced from samples taken on day 63 after the first injection. In Cohort 1b, more than 20 adults aged 18-55 years were enrolled at a single site in Boston, USA, between 29 July and 7 August 2020. As a vaccine, Ad26.COV2.S was a replication-incompetent adenovirus type 26 vector that expressed a prefusion-stabilized SARS-CoV-2 spike protein derived from the original Wuhan strain. Looking up the germline V gene yields CDR1 MDHEN and CDR2 SYDVKM. V is reduced by 3 bases and J by 4 bases, leaving a spacing of 9 bases between them. The CDR3 starts with the cysteine, ends with the phenylalanine, and has 13 residues. Just the 39-base CDR3 DNA is kept, in frame starting at base 1.

Comment on this clone: What this receptor recognizes is not known. No base quality values were provided; no much bigger clone lies one nucleotide off.

The sample was peripheral blood, taken in a trial of Ad26.COV2.S vaccine versus placebo. This chain joins TRBV28 to TRBJ1-2, with the identity of the D gene unclear. This TCR was recovered from a person between 18 and 60 years old who received the Ad26.COV2.S COVID-19 vaccine or a placebo. The CDR3 loop reads CASSFGLVYGYTF. The nucleotides are TGTGCCAGCAGTTTTGGTCTTGTCTATGGCTACACCTTC.